Below are 24 T cell receptor beta chains sequenced from a single sample in a study of blood T cell repertoires in COVID-19. Assay used: immunoSEQ multiplex PCR; TCRdb lists only in-frame clones, some missing. The top ten hold approximately 4.3% of the sample, which has over 200,000 clones, nearly 90% seen once. Specimen: PBMCs or T cells enriched from blood (not recorded which). The receptors stem from a woman aged 25 to 39 with acute COVID-19.

This clone was seen repeatedly, ten times or more. This rearrangement joins TRBV7-9 to TRBJ2-7, with D possibly TRBD1 on 6 matching bases. This CDR3 comprises 14 residues. CDR1 and CDR2 (germline): SEHNR, FQNEAQ (reference sequence). Between the trimmed V and J ends, which lost 2 bases and 1 base, there was a span of 9 bases. CDR3 residues: CASSLQGNSYEQYF. CDR3 bases: TGTGCCAGCAGCTTACAGGGGAATTCCTACGAGCAGTACTTC.

This rearrangement joins TRBV6-5 to TRBJ2-1, with a possible D match to TRBD2 (5 bases). The CDR3 consists of 13 residues. Between the trimmed V and J ends, which lost 5 bases and 2 bases, there was a span of 7 bases. Germline assignment: CDR1 MNHEY and CDR2 SVGAGI. The CDR3 DNA follows: TGTGCCAGCAGTCCGGGAACCTACAATGAGCAGTTCTTC. Amino acids: CASSPGTYNEQFF.

Here the CDR3 DNA reads TGTGCCAGCAGCGTGGAGAGCTCTGGAAACACCATATATTTT. Protein sequence: CASSVESSGNTIYF. This sequence joins TRBV9 and TRBJ1-3; the D is unclear. The CDR3 runs 14 residues. Germline V gene sequence: CDR1 SGDLS, CDR2 YYNGEE. The V end was cut by 2 bases, the J end by 0 bases, with 6 bases between.

This chain uses TRBV6-2 or TRBV6-3 with TRBJ1-2; the match to TRBD1 covers 7 bases. The CDR3 is made up of 13 amino acids. The trim removed 5 bases at V and 5 bases at J, leaving 5 bases unmatched. Germline values: CDR1 MNHEY, CDR2 SVGEGT. The CDR3 DNA sequence: TGTGCCAGCAGTCCGACAGGGCGGTATGGCTACACCTTC. It codes for CASSPTGRYGYTF.

The gene calls are TRBV4-3 and TRBJ2-7, with 7 nucleotides matching TRBD1. J gave up 3 bases and V 3 bases, and 5 bases lay outside the gene matches. The CDR3 contains 14 residues. Germline CDR1 LGHNA, CDR2 YSLEER. CDR3 amino acids: CASSQAQGVYEQYF. For the CDR3, the DNA is TGCGCCAGCAGCCAGGCCCAGGGGGTCTACGAGCAGTACTTC.

The V gene is TRBV19, the J gene TRBJ1-1; the D gene is possibly TRBD1 (5 bases). CDR3 size: 14 residues. V dropped 5 bases and J dropped 1 base, with 11 bases sitting between them. CDR1 is LNHDA, CDR2 SQIVND, per germline (reference sequence). The CDR3 protein is CASSWLGGNTEAFF. The DNA for the CDR3 is TGTGCCAGTAGTTGGTTGGGGGGGAACACTGAAGCTTTCTTT.

The chain carries TRBV7-2 and TRBJ1-2, with 9 bases matching TRBD1. The CDR3 spans 14 residues. The J segment lost 7 bases and the V segment lost 6 bases, leaving 9 bases of the junction unmatched. Germline V gene lookup returns CDR1 SGHTA and CDR2 FQGNSA. CDR3 sequence: CASRGGTGIPGYTF. In DNA form, the CDR3 reads TGTGCCAGCAGGGGGGGGACAGGGATTCCTGGCTACACCTTC.

The chain couples TRBV12-3 or TRBV12-4 to TRBJ1-2; 8 nucleotides agree with TRBD1. The CDR3 extends over 13 amino acids. V lost 6 bases and J lost 3; bases outside the gene matches: 3. The CDR3 region has the DNA TGTGCCAGCAGCTCAGGGGGCTACTATGGCTACACCTTC. Protein product: CASSSGGYYGYTF.

The V call is TRBV11-2, the J call TRBJ1-2; the D is unclear. This CDR3 spans 14 amino acids. V lost 5 bases and J lost 3, with 13 bases in between. CDR1 and CDR2 from the germline V gene are SGHAT and FQNNGV. In DNA form, the CDR3 reads TGTGCCAGCAGCCCCCCCGGGAATCACTATGGCTACACCTTC. Translation: CASSPPGNHYGYTF.

This clone was recorded once. V usage is TRBV29-1 and J usage is TRBJ1-1; D uncertain. The germline V and J ends were trimmed by 7 bases and 5 bases, with 11 bases remaining between them. The CDR3 totals 11 residues. Germline values: CDR1 SQVTM, CDR2 ANQGSEA. CDR3: CSANEGTEAFF. In DNA, the CDR3 is TGCAGCGCCAATGAGGGTACTGAAGCTTTCTTT.

The chain is built from TRBV5-1 and TRBJ2-3; 16 bases are shared with TRBD2. Per germline, CDR1 SGHRS and CDR2 YFSETQ. Germline trimming cut 5 bases from V and 8 bases from J; bases unmatched to any gene: 23. CDR3 length: 21 residues. CDR3 in amino acids: CASRSTSGTSGGGTSAGTQYF. The CDR3 bases are TGCGCCAGCAGATCGACCTCCGGGACTAGCGGGGGGGGGACTTCTGCTGGTACGCAGTATTTT.

The table lists this clone with a few counts. J is TRBJ1-1 and V is TRBV29-1; no clear D. Germline V lookup: CDR1 SQVTM, CDR2 ANQGSEA. This CDR3 is 15 amino acids long. The germline V and J ends were trimmed by 0 bases and 5 bases, with 16 bases remaining between them. DNA of the CDR3: TGCAGCGTTGAAGATCGTGGCTTTTGGTGGACTGAAGCTTTCTTT. Encoded protein: CSVEDRGFWWTEAFF.

The V and J genes are TRBV11-3 and TRBJ2-1; no reliable D call. Trimming pared 1 base from V and 10 bases from J, leaving 11 bases between. This CDR3 is 13 amino acids long. Per the germline V gene, CDR1 is SGHNT and CDR2 is YENEEA. The CDR3 protein is CASSLVERAEQFF. The CDR3 region has the DNA TGTGCCAGCAGCTTAGTAGAGCGTGCCGAGCAGTTCTTC.

The J gene is TRBJ2-3, the V gene TRBV7-2; 11 bases fit TRBD2. Germline CDR1 reads SGHTA; CDR2 reads FQGNSA. V trimming: 5 bases; J trimming: 2 bases; junction bases outside the gene matches: 6. CDR3 length: 16 amino acids. CDR3 region: CASSIGTSGNTDTQYF. The CDR3 DNA sequence: TGTGCCAGCAGCATAGGGACTAGCGGTAACACAGATACGCAGTATTTT. The whole variable domain, remainder taken from reference TRBV7-2 and TRBJ2-3, is GAGVSQSPSNKVTEKGKDVELRCDPISGHTALYWYRQSLGQGLEFLIYFQGNSAPDKSGLPSDRFSAERTGGSVSTLTIQRTQQEDSAVYLCASSIGTSGNTDTQYFGPGTRLTVL.

This clone was picked up one time. The chain carries TRBV19 and TRBJ1-3; D gene uncertain. The V gene lost 9 bases and the J gene lost 1 base, with 13 bases spanning the gap. The CDR3 is 14 residues long. The V gene's germline CDR1 is LNHDA and CDR2 SQIVND (reference sequence). The DNA for the CDR3 is TGTGCCAGCAAACAGACGGATTCTGGAAACACCATATATTTT. As protein: CASKQTDSGNTIYF.

This clone was picked up a small number of times. The rearrangement joins TRBV21-1 to TRBJ1-2. TRBV21-1 is a known pseudogene. CDR3 length: 15 residues. CDR3 sequence (DNA): TGTGCCAGCAGCGGCGTTACGGGGGTCTCGGATGGCTACACCTTC. Amino acids: CASSGVTGVSDGYTF.

The rearrangement links TRBV5-4 to TRBJ2-1, with TRBD1 matching 7 bases. The CDR3 contains 14 residues. The junction had 5 bases not matched to a gene; V was cut back by 3 bases and J by 5 bases. The germline CDR1 and CDR2 sequences are SGHNT and YYREEE (reference sequence). This CDR3 is CASSSPGQNNEQFF. CDR3 DNA: TGTGCCAGCAGCTCACCGGGACAGAACAATGAGCAGTTCTTC.

The V gene is TRBV6-2 or TRBV6-3, the J gene TRBJ2-7; 8 nucleotides match TRBD1. CDR3 length: 14 amino acids. Losses at the gene ends were 2 bases for V and 6 bases for J; bases not matched to a gene: 6. CDR1 MNHEY and CDR2 SVGEGT come from the germline V gene. The CDR3 DNA follows: TGTGCCAGCAGTTACCGCCCGGACAGGGTCGAGCAGTACTTC. Amino acids: CASSYRPDRVEQYF.

In its sample, this clone was seen once. The chain links TRBV5-1 to TRBJ2-3, with 8 nucleotides matching TRBD1. The CDR3 is made up of 16 amino acids. V trimming: 0 bases; J trimming: 2 bases; junction bases outside the gene matches: 5. Germline V gene lookup returns CDR1 SGHRS and CDR2 YFSETQ. CDR3 DNA sequence: TGCGCCAGCAGCTTGGAAGGACAGGGCAACACAGATACGCAGTATTTT. It translates to CASSLEGQGNTDTQYF.

This chain links TRBV27 with TRBJ1-5, with D tentatively TRBD1 (5 bases). V lost 0 bases and J 5 bases, leaving 8 bases between the germline ends. The CDR3 contains 14 residues. CDR1 is MNHEY, CDR2 SMNVEV, per germline (reference sequence). CDR3 sequence reads: CASSLSPGHQPQHF. DNA for the CDR3: TGTGCCAGCAGTTTATCACCAGGGCATCAGCCCCAGCATTTT.

The V and J genes are TRBV30 and TRBJ2-3; D may be TRBD1 (5 bases). The germline V gene has CDR1 GTSNPN and CDR2 SVGIG (reference sequence). The CDR3 is 14 amino acids. Trimming removed 5 bases at V and 1 base at J, with 13 bases between. The CDR3 nucleotides are TGTGCCTGGCACTCTGGGGCGCGCACAGATACGCAGTATTTT. Translated, it gives CAWHSGARTDTQYF.

The V gene is TRBV27, the J gene TRBJ1-1; D not certain. The germline V and J ends were trimmed by 8 bases and 1 base, with 17 bases remaining between them. From germline, CDR1 is MNHEY and CDR2 SMNVEV (reference sequence). CDR3 length: 15 residues. This CDR3 reads CASRPSGEGNTEAFF. In DNA, the CDR3 is TGTGCCAGCCGGCCTTCTGGGGAGGGGAACACTGAAGCTTTCTTT.

The chain is built from TRBV7-2 and TRBJ1-2; 7 bases are a match to TRBD1. After removal of 4 bases from V and 8 bases from J, the junction contained 10 bases not matched to a gene. This CDR3 comprises 14 residues. Per germline, CDR1 SGHTA and CDR2 FQGNSA. The CDR3 DNA sequence: TGTGCCAGCAGCTATATGGACAGGCAAAGCGGCTACACCTTC. It yields the protein CASSYMDRQSGYTF. Supplemented by reference TRBV7-2 and TRBJ1-2, the full variable domain reads GAGVSQSPSNKVTEKGKDVELRCDPISGHTALYWYRQSLGQGLEFLIYFQGNSAPDKSGLPSDRFSAERTGGSVSTLTIQRTQQEDSAVYLCASSYMDRQSGYTFGSGTRLTVV.

This clone was observed a single time. This CDR3 reads CASSPGRTSESSYNEQFF. For the CDR3, the DNA is TGTGCCAGCAGCCCTGGGAGGACTAGCGAAAGCTCCTACAATGAGCAGTTCTTC. This sequence joins TRBV7-9 and TRBJ2-1, with 9 bases lining up with TRBD2. V gave up 5 bases and J gave up 0 bases; unmatched junction bases: 11. The CDR3 sequence is 18 residues long. CDR1 is SEHNR and CDR2 is FQNEAQ in the germline V gene (reference sequence).